This TCR beta chain originates from a study of breast tumors, draining lymph nodes, adjacent tissues. Regarding the study as a whole: Tumor repertoires ranked between lymph nodes and nontumor tissue in diversity, with V and J gene preferences. Luminal-like breast cancer showed significantly greater tumor-nontumor repertoire similarity than basal-like breast cancer did.

In this sample, this clonotype turned up many times. The antigen is unknown. At one end, the junction sequence differs from germline, possibly due to a read error. CDR1 is SGHTA and CDR2 is FQGNSA in the germline V gene. This CDR3 has 14 amino acids. MiXCR was run by TCRdb on the multiplex PCR reads, yielding one entry per CDR3 protein. The profile shows some 22,000 distinct CDR3 sequences, roughly 55% of them singletons. The chain recombines TRBV7-2 with TRBJ2-3; D tentatively fits TRBD1 or TRBD2 (5 bases each). This TCR came from a female donor with breast cancer. Some clones in this sample may be carry-over from other donors' samples. Material for sequencing was breast tumor tissue. The CDR3 region has the DNA TGTGCCCGCAGCCAGCGTTTGGGGGCAGATACGCAGTATTTT. It is translated as CARSQRLGADTQYF.